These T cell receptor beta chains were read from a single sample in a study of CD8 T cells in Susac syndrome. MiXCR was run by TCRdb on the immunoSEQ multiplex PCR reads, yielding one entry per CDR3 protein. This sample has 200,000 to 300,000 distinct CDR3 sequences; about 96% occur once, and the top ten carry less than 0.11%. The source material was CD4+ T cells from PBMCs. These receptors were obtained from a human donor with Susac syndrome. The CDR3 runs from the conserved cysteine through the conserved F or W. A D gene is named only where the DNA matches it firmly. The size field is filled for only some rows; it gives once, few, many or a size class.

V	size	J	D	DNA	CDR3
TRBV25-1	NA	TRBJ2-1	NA	TGTGCCAGCACCCTTTGTCGGGATCAGCAGTTCTTC	CASTLCRDQQFF
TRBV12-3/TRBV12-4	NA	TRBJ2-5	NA	TGTGCCAGCAGTTTATGGCAAACGCAAGAGACCCAGTACTTC	CASSLWQTQETQYF
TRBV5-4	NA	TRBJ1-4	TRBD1	TGTGCCAGCAGCTTGGGTGGGACAGTGCTTAAGGCCGAACTGTTTTTT	CASSLGGTVLKAELFF
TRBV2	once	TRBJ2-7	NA	TGTGCCAGCAATATGGTTAGCTCGGGCGAGCAGTACTTC	CASNMVSSGEQYF
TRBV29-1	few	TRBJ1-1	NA	TGCAGCGTTGAAACAGGCATGAACACTGAAGCTTTCTTT	CSVETGMNTEAFF
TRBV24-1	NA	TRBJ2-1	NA	TGTGCCACCAGTGATTTAGGGGATGAGCAGTTCTTC	CATSDLGDEQFF
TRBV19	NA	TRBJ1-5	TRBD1	TGTGCCAGTAGAATCCGGGACAGGGGATATCAGCCCCAGCATTTT	CASRIRDRGYQPQHF
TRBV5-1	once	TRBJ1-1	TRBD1	TGCGCCAGCAGCTTGATTCGCGCGGACAGGGGGCGCCGGGGAAACACTGAAGCTTTCTTT	CASSLIRADRGRRGNTEAFF
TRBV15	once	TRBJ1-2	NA	TGTGCCACCAGCAGAGATCGGGGCGGGCTTGGCTACACCTTC	CATSRDRGGLGYTF
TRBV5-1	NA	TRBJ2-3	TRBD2	TGCGCCAGCAGCTTGCTAGCGGAGACAGATACGCAGTATTTT	CASSLLAETDTQYF
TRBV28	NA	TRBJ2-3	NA	TGTGCCAGCAGCCGTAATAACAGGGAGGGTACGCAGTATTTT	CASSRNNREGTQYF
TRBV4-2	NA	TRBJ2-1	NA	TGTGCCAGCAGCCAAGATATGGCGAATGAGCAGTTCTTC	CASSQDMANEQFF
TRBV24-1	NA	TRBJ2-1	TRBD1	TGTGCCACCAGTGACGACAGGACAGGTTTGGACAATGAGCAGTTCTTC	CATSDDRTGLDNEQFF
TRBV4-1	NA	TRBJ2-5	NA	TGCGCCAGCAGCCAAGGGAATTACGCAGAAGGACGGACCCAGTACTTC	CASSQGNYAEGRTQYF
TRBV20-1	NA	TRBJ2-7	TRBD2	TGCAGTGCAGGACTAGCGGAGGCCTACGAGCAGTACTTC	CSAGLAEAYEQYF
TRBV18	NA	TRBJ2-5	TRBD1	TGTGCCAGCTCAACACGGACAGGTCAAGAGACCCAGTACTTC	CASSTRTGQETQYF
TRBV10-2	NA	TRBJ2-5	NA	TGCGCCAGCTCTCGACAAGGAGAGACCCAGTACTTC	CASSRQGETQYF
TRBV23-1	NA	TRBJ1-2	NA	TGCGCCAGCAGTCACGGACCTGGCCCACCCAACTATGGCTACACCTTC	CASSHGPGPPNYGYTF
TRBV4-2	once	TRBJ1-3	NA	TGTGCCAGCAGCCAAGATACTAGCTCTGGAAACACCATATATTTT	CASSQDTSSGNTIYF
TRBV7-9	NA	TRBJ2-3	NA	TGTGCCAGCAGCTCCCGACTGGAAAGCACAGATACGCAGTATTTT	CASSSRLESTDTQYF
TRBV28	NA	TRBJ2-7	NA	TGTGCCAGCGGGTTCGAGCAGTACTTC	CASGFEQYF
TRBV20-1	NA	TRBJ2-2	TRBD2	TGCAGTGCTCATCTAGCGGGGGTCACCGGGGAGCTGTTTTTT	CSAHLAGVTGELFF
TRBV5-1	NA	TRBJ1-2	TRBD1	TGCGCCAGCAGCAGGGGACAGGAAGACTATGGCTACACCTTC	CASSRGQEDYGYTF
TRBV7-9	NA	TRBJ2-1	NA	TGTGCCAACGGGGGCAATGAGCAGTTCTTC	CANGGNEQFF
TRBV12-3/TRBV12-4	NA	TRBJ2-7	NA	TGTGCCAGCAGTTTATTTGCGTCGAGGGGGACCTACGAGCAGTACTTC	CASSLFASRGTYEQYF
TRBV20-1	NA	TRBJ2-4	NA	TGCAGTGCTAGTAGGTCCAGGTCGAACATTCAGTACTTC	CSASRSRSNIQYF
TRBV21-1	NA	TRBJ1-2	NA	TGTGCCGGGAGTATGTACACCTTC	CAGSMYTF
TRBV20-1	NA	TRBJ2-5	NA	TGCAGTGCTTTTTGGGACCCGGGCATGGCCCAGTACTTC	CSAFWDPGMAQYF
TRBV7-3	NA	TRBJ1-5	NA	TGTGCCAGCACCGAGGGTGGAACCCTAGCCCGTCGCCAGCCCCAGCATTTT	CASTEGGTLARRQPQHF
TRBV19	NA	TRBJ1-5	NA	TGTGCCAGTAGTATAGCGGGGGCGGGGATTCCCAATCAGCCCCAGCATTTT	CASSIAGAGIPNQPQHF
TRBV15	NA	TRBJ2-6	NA	TGTGCCACCAGCAGAGGGCGAGGGTACTCTGGGGCCAACGTCCTGACTTTC	CATSRGRGYSGANVLTF
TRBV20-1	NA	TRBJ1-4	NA	TGCAGTGCCAAGGGCTATTCAACTAATGAAAAACTGTTTTTT	CSAKGYSTNEKLFF
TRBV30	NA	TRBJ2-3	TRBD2	TGTGCCTGGAGGCTAGCGGGGAGCACAGATACGCAGTATTTT	CAWRLAGSTDTQYF
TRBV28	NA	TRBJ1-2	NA	TGTGCCGCTAAATCGAACTATGGCTACACCTTC	CAAKSNYGYTF
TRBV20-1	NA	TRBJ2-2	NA	TGCAGTGCTATAGCTTCCGGGGAGCTGTTTTTT	CSAIASGELFF
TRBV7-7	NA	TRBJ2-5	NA	TGTGCTAGCAGCCCCACAGGGGGGGAAGAGACCCAGTACTTC	CASSPTGGEETQYF
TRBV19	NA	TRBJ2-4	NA	TGTGCCAGTAGTCCTTCGTATGGTCAGGGGAACATTCAGTACTTC	CASSPSYGQGNIQYF
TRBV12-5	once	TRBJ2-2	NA	TGTGCTAGTGGAAAACCTTCGTTGTTAACCCCCGGGGAGCTGTTTTTT	CASGKPSLLTPGELFF
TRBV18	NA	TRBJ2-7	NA	TGTGCCAGCTCATCCAGAATCGCGCACCTCTCCTACGAGCAGTACTTC	CASSSRIAHLSYEQYF
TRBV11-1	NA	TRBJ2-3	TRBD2	TGTGCCAGCAGCTTCTCTCGCCTAGCGGGAGATACGCAGTATTTT	CASSFSRLAGDTQYF
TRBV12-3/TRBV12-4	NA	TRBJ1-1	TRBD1	TGTGCCAGCAGTCATGGACAGGAGCGCACTGAAGCTTTCTTT	CASSHGQERTEAFF
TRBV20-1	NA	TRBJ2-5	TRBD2	TGCAGTGCTAGGCGGCTAGCGGGAGTGAAAGAGACCCAGTACTTC	CSARRLAGVKETQYF
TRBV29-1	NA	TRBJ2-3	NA	TGCAGCGTTGAACTAGGGACCATTGGGGCAGATACGCAGTATTTT	CSVELGTIGADTQYF
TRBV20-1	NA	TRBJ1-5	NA	TGCAGTGCTAGGGTTAACAGGGTTAGCAATCAGCCCCAGCATTTT	CSARVNRVSNQPQHF
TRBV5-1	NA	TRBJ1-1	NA	TGCGCCAGCAGCTTGGCCCCGGGCAGTGAAGCTTTCTTT	CASSLAPGSEAFF
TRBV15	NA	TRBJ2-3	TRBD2	TGTGCCACCAGCAGAGTAGCGGGAGGTCCCACAGATACGCAGTATTTT	CATSRVAGGPTDTQYF
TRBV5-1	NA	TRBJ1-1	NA	TGCGCCAGCAGCACAGACCATGGGGGGAACGCTGAAGCTTTCTTT	CASSTDHGGNAEAFF
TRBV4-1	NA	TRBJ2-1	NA	TGCGCCAGCAGCCAAGATGGGACGCCCAGGTCCTACAATGAGCAGTTCTTC	CASSQDGTPRSYNEQFF
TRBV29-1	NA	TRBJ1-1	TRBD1	TGCAGCGTTCAAGGACAGGGGAGCATGAACACTGAAGCTTTCTTT	CSVQGQGSMNTEAFF
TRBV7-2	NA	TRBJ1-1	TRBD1	TGTGCCAGCAGCCGGGACAGAGGGAACACTGAAGCTTTCTTT	CASSRDRGNTEAFF
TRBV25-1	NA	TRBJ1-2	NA	TGTGCCAGCAGTGGGGCAGGGGTCCAGGACTATGGCTACACCTTC	CASSGAGVQDYGYTF
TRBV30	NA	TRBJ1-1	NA	TGTGCCTGGAGTGATTGGGAGAACACTGAAGCTTTCTTT	CAWSDWENTEAFF
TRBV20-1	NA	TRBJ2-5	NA	TGCAGTGCTAGACCTGACAGTTCGGAGACCCAGTACTTC	CSARPDSSETQYF
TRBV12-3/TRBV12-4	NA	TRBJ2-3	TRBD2	TGTGCCAGCAGTCCGGGACTAGAATCTTCAGATACGCAGTATTTT	CASSPGLESSDTQYF
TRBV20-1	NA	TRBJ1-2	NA	TGCAGTGCTATCTCACCGGGACCCTATGGCTACACCTTC	CSAISPGPYGYTF